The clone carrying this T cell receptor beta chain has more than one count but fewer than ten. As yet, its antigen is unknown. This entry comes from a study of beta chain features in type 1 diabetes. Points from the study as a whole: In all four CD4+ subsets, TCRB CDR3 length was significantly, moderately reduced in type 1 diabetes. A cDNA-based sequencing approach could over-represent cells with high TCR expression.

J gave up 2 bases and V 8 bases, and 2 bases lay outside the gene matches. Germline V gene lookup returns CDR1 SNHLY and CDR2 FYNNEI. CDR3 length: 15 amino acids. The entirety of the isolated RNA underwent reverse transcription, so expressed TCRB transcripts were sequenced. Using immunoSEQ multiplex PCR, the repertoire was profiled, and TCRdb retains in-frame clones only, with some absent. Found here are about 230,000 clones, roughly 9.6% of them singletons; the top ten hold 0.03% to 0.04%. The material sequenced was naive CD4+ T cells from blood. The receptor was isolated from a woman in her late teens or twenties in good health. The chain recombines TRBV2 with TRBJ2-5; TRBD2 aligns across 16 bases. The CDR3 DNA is TGTGCCAGCGGGGGACTAGCGGGAGGGCAAGAGACCCAGTACTTC. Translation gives CASGGLAGGQETQYF.